Detailed here is one T cell receptor (beta chain). Its antigen specificity is not known. No much larger clone exists at a distance of one base, and base qualities are not known. For sequencing of the TCRbeta CDR3 region, genomic DNA was extracted from the sorted cells. TCRbeta CDR3 regions were sequenced using the immunoSEQ Assay. In TCRdb, the immuneACCESS table is reduced to in-frame sequences with V and J assigned. These tables do not hold every clone; where another copy was compared, an unresolved V gene accounts for under half, and the others remain unexplained. For this sample the table gives tens of thousands of clones, of which about 89% were detected only once. In total, the top ten clones hold around 0.31% of the sample. Relative to germline, V is missing 3 bases and J is missing 6 bases, with 10 bases of the junction outside any gene match. Reading from cysteine to phenylalanine, the CDR3 counts 15 amino acids. Left in the record is the CDR3 DNA by itself, 45 bases read in frame from the first base. CDR1 and CDR2 were assigned from the germline V gene (reference sequence) as LNHDA and SQIVND.

The record originates from a study of OX40 agonist ivuxolimab in advanced cancers. About the investigation overall: Ivuxolimab, which targeted the costimulatory receptor OX40 (CD134), was an agonistic, fully human IgG2 monoclonal antibody. Among the approximately 50 dose-escalation patients, about 20 had hepatocellular carcinoma, about 15 melanoma, 9 renal cell carcinoma and 9 head and neck cancer. Intravenous ivuxolimab was administered to patients every 2 weeks at six dose levels: 0.01, 0.1, 0.3, 1.5, 3 and 10 mg/kg. The paper describes the monotherapy dose-escalation part (N of about 47 patients) of the phase I trial of ivuxolimab. Partial responses occurred in three dose-escalation patients, of whom one had hepatocellular carcinoma and two had cutaneous melanoma. Peripheral TCRbeta sequencing was intended to test whether TCR sequence diversity was altered and clonal T-cell expansion was caused by ivuxolimab. In the dose-escalation cohort, more than 80% of patients were male, and the mean age was approximately 60 years with a range of roughly 20 to 79. Prior anti-PD-1, anti-PD-L1 or anti-CTLA-4 therapy was permitted, and approximately 42% of dose-escalation patients had received checkpoint inhibitors. Here is what the overall study found, with its caveats: In partial responders in the 0.1-3.0 mg/kg groups, normalized peripheral clonal expansion was found to be among the lowest, especially among CD8+ T cells. At doses of 0.1 to 3.0 mg/kg, clonal expansion of both CD4+ and CD8+ T cells in blood was seen between baseline and week 6. Antigen specificity was not determined for the clonally expanded peripheral T cells. Low levels of normalized T-cell clonal expansion were also shown by some nonresponding patients. On average, CD8+ T cells showed more expanded clones than CD4+ T cells after ivuxolimab.

The trial excluded patients who had a history of autoimmune disease or were on systemic immunosuppression. Peripheral blood for TCR sequencing was collected from all dose cohorts at baseline, on cycle 4 day 1, and on cycle 7 day 1. Samples came from an open-label, multicenter, first-in-human phase I dose-escalation trial of ivuxolimab. Adults with locally advanced or metastatic melanoma, renal cell carcinoma, hepatocellular carcinoma or head and neck squamous cell carcinoma were enrolled in the trial. Before TCR sequencing, CD4+ T cells and CD8+ T cells from peripheral blood were sorted into separate populations.

The sequencing here drew on CD4+ or CD8+ T cells sorted from blood, taken in a trial of the OX40 agonist ivuxolimab. The chain links TRBV19 with TRBJ1-2, with TRBD1 identical over 7 junction bases. The clonotype was recovered from an adult with an advanced solid tumor such as melanoma, head and neck, liver or kidney cancer. The nucleotide sequence reads TGTGCCAGTAGTATCTGGGACCAGGGGGTCCATGGCTACACCTTC. The encoded protein is CASSIWDQGVHGYTF.